The source of this TCR beta chain is a study of blood T cell repertoires in COVID-19 (dated by TCRdb to 2020 to 2022). About the study as a whole: Samples covering the acute and convalescent phases of COVID-19 were provided by collaborators in the United States, Italy and Spain. The material from the prospective study consisted of cDNA or gDNA derived from T cells, B-cell-depleted T cells, or PBMCs. The dataset comprised deeply sampled blood TCRbeta repertoires from subjects exposed to, actively infected with, or recovered from COVID-19. The repertoires were released in a freely available public database intended as a resource for research on the immune response to SARS-CoV-2. Samples were obtained from the ongoing ImmuneRACE study (first 160 participants) and from over a thousand subjects provided by 6 global collaborators. Sample metadata almost always included a de-identified subject ID, COVID-19 status, age in years and sex. HLA class I and class II types, where available, came from metadata supplied by the sample provider rather than from assay-based typing. Summary of the overall study and its limitations: The amount of clinical and demographic metadata varied by source and participant and was provided uncurated.

Trimming costs V 0 bases and J 6 bases, and their ends lie 11 bases apart. CDR1 and CDR2 are drawn from the germline V gene: MNHEY, SVGAGI. The CDR3 starts with the cysteine, ends with the phenylalanine, and has 14 residues. Of the read, only the CDR3 DNA is kept; its 42 bases are in frame from base 1. The collaborating institutions used their own protocols to collect whole blood in K2EDTA tubes. For TCRbeta analysis, collaborators shipped samples in one of three forms: frozen whole blood, isolated PBMCs, or DNA extracted from either of those sample types. To note about this clone: Which antigen it targets is not known. Per-nucleotide qualities are absent, and no much larger clonotype sits a single base away.

TCRbeta CDR3 regions were amplified from genomic DNA using the immunoSEQ Assay, a bias-controlled multiplex PCR. The authors' pipeline ran thus. Nucleated cell counts per sample were estimated from amplification of reference gene primers within the assay. Sequence reads were collapsed and filtered to measure the absolute abundance of every unique TCRbeta CDR3 rearrangement. For each sample, productive Simpson clonality was calculated by taking the square root of Simpson's diversity index across productive rearrangements. Drawn from immuneACCESS, this table holds only the in-frame rearrangements with V and J called that TCRdb kept. Clones are partly lost; checked studies trace under half to an unresolved V gene and leave the rest unexplained. V, J and clone size are taken as reported in that table, and D and trimming were inferred from the DNA itself. Recorded for this sample are a few hundred thousand clones; around 86% of them occurred a single time. The top ten clonotypes cover 5.5% to 9% of the sample.

The TCR was taken from a woman in her seventies with active or convalescent COVID-19. The chain is made from TRBV6-5 and TRBJ1-1; no D gene is confidently identified. The specimen sequenced was peripheral blood. The bases read TGTGCCAGCAGTTACTCGACTGGGAGCGCTGAAGCTTTCTTT. It specifies CASSYSTGSAEAFF.